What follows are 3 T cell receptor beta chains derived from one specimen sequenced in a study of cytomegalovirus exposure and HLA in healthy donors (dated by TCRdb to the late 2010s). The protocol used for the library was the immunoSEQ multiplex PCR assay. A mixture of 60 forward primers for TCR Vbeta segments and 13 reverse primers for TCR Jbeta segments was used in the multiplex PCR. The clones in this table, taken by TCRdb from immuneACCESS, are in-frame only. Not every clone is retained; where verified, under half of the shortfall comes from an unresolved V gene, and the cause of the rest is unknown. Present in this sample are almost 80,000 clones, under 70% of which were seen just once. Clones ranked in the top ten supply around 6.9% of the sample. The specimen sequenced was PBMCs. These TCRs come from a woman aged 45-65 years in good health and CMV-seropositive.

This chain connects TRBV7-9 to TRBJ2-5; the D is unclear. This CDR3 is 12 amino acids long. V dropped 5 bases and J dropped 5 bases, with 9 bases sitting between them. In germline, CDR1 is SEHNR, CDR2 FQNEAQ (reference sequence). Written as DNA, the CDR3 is TGTGCCAGCAGCCCCATCGGGGAGACCCAGTACTTC. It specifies CASSPIGETQYF.

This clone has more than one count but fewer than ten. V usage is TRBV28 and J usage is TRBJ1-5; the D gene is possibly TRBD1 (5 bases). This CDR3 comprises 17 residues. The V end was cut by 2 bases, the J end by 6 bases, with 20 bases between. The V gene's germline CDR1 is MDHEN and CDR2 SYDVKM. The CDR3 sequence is CASSLRGFRKRGQPQHF. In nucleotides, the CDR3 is TGTGCCAGCAGTTTACGGGGGTTCAGGAAAAGGGGTCAGCCCCAGCATTTT.

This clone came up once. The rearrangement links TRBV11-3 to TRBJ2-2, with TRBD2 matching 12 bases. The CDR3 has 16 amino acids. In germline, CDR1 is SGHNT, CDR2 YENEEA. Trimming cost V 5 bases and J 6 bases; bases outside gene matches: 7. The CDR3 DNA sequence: TGTGCCAGCAGCCCCTCGCTAGCGGGGGGGGCCGGGGAGCTGTTTTTT. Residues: CASSPSLAGGAGELFF.